The clone carrying this T cell receptor beta chain was observed many times. Its antigen remains unknown. Trimming shortened V by 4 bases and J by 3 bases, and 13 bases separated the two germline ends. CDR3 length equals 14 residues. Germline values: CDR1 MNHNS, CDR2 SASEGT. With a duration under 2 months, the hyperthyroidism was newly diagnosed in patients aged 18 to 65. This specimen belongs to a study of T cells in Graves' hyperthyroidism and ophthalmopathy. Whole-study results and caveats: In the blood, most expanded thyroid clonotypes above 0.001 appeared as well. Model-based prediction identified ophthalmopathy a median approximately 6.2 months prior to its onset.

Amplification of TCR beta CDR3 regions used RNA as the template. The study used the HTBI primer set for a first-round RT-PCR of the TCR CDR3. Via MiXCR, TCRdb re-called the multiplex PCR reads, giving one row per CDR3 protein. The top ten clones hold around a quarter of a sample with approximately 510,000 distinct CDR3 sequences, 20% to 25% of them seen once. The rearrangement joins TRBV6-1 to TRBJ2-7, with TRBD2 as a possible D gene (5 bases). This sequence was found in a man between 18 and 29 years old with Graves' hyperthyroidism. Material: blood. CDR3 amino acids: CASSGGSLLYEQYF. DNA for the CDR3: TGTGCCAGCAGTGGCGGGTCCTTACTCTACGAGCAGTACTTC.